This entry concerns a single T cell receptor (beta chain). Its antigen is not identified. TCRdb reanalysed the reads using MiXCR and keeps one entry per CDR3 protein. The sample has approximately 260,000 distinct CDR3 sequences, 22% seen once; the top ten hold approximately 19%. The sample originates from a study of T cell repertoires in cytomegalovirus infection. Background on the study: Recently identified HLA-C-restricted and well-studied HLA-B-restricted CMV epitopes were used. Overall study results and limits: CMV carriers with the relevant HLA were identified by cumulative public TCR beta family frequency.

Trimming pared 2 bases from V and 1 base from J, leaving 11 bases between. This CDR3 is 15 amino acids long. Germline CDR1 is MNHEY and CDR2 is SVGEGT. The clonotype originates from a human donor in good health (CMV status not recorded). Some clones in this sample may be carry-over from other donors' samples. J is TRBJ1-1 and V is TRBV6-2 or TRBV6-3, with D unresolved. Sequences were derived from cultured PBMCs, sampled from culture after CMV antigen stimulation. For the CDR3, the DNA is TGTGCCAGCAGTTACGGAGAAGGACGGAACACTGAAGCTTTCTTT. Translation: CASSYGEGRNTEAFF.